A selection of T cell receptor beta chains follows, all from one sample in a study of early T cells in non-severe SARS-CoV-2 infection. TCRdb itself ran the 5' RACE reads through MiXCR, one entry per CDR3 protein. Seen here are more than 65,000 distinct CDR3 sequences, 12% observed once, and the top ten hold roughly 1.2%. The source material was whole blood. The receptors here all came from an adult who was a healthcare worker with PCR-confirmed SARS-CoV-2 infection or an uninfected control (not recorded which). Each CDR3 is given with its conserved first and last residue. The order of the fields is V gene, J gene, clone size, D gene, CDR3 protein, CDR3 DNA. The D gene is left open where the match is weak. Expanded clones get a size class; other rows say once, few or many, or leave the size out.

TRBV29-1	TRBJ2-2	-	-	CSCQWGAGELFF	TGCAGCTGTCAGTGGGGTGCCGGGGAGCTGTTTTTT
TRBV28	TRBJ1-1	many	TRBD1	CASSPPGTGGTEAFF	TGTGCCAGCAGTCCGCCTGGGACAGGGGGAACTGAAGCTTTCTTT
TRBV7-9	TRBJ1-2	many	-	CASSPERGRDGYTF	TGTGCCAGCAGTCCCGAGCGGGGCAGAGATGGCTACACCTTC
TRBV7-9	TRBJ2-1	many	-	CASSLGQGGYNEQFF	TGTGCCAGCAGCTTAGGACAGGGAGGCTACAATGAGCAGTTCTTC
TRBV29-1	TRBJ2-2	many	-	CSGSGTGELFF	TGCAGCGGTAGCGGCACCGGGGAGCTGTTTTTT
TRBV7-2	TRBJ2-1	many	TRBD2	CASSLRTSGEGEQFF	TGTGCCAGCAGCTTGCGGACTAGCGGGGAGGGGGAGCAGTTCTTC
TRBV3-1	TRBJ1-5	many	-	CASSQGNQPQHF	TGTGCCAGCAGCCAAGGAAATCAGCCCCAGCATTTT
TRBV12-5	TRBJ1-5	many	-	CASGWGDPAQHF	TGTGCTAGTGGTTGGGGGGATCCCGCCCAGCATTTT
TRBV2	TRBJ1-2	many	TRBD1	CASSAGQVYGYTF	TGTGCCAGCAGCGCGGGACAGGTCTATGGCTACACCTTC
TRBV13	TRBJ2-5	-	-	CASSFGQQETQHF	TGTGCCAGCAGCTTCGGACAGCAAGAGACCCAGCACTTC
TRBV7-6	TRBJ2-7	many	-	CASNLGGNEQYF	TGTGCCAGCAACTTGGGCGGGAACGAGCAGTACTTC
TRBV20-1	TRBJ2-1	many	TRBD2	CSAGGLAGGLSYNEQFF	TGCAGTGCTGGCGGACTAGCGGGAGGGCTCTCCTACAATGAGCAGTTCTTC
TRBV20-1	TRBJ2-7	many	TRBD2	CSARDWLAGDSYEQYF	TGCAGTGCTAGAGATTGGCTAGCGGGAGATAGCTACGAGCAGTACTTC
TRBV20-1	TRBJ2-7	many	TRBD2	CSVTSGGWYEQYF	TGCAGCGTGACTAGCGGGGGGTGGTACGAGCAGTACTTC
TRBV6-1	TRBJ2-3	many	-	CASRGQFAYF	TGTGCCAGCAGAGGACAGTTTGCGTATTTT
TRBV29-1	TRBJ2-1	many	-	CSVEEEDNEQFF	TGCAGCGTTGAAGAGGAGGACAATGAGCAGTTCTTC
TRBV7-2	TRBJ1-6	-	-	CALRRGGRGNSPLHF	TGTGCTCTCAGGAGGGGGGGCCGTGGTAATTCACCCCTCCACTTT
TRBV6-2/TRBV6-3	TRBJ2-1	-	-	CASSPANEQFF	TGTGCCAGCAGTCCTGCCAATGAGCAGTTCTTC
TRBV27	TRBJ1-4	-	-	CASSFGGPGEKLFF	TGTGCCAGCAGTTTCGGGGGTCCGGGTGAAAAACTGTTTTTT
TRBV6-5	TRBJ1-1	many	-	CASWRDGEAFF	TGTGCCAGTTGGCGGGACGGAGAAGCTTTCTTT
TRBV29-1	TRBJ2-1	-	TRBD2	CSVEDPLAGHNEQFF	TGCAGCGTTGAAGATCCCCTAGCGGGTCACAATGAGCAGTTCTTC
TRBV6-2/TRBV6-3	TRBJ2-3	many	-	CASSYNTDTQYF	TGTGCCAGCAGTTACAACACAGATACGCAGTATTTT
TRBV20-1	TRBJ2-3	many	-	CSARAGGGGIDTQYF	TGCAGTGCTAGAGCCGGGGGAGGGGGAATAGATACGCAGTATTTT
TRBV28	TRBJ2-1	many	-	CASTRGNEQFF	TGTGCCAGCACTAGGGGCAATGAGCAGTTCTTC
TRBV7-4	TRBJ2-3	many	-	CASGSWRSTDTQYF	TGTGCCAGCGGCTCATGGCGATCCACAGATACGCAGTATTTT
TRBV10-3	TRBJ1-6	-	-	CAISEPRPGVSNSPLHF	TGTGCCATCAGTGAACCCCGACCCGGGGTGAGTAATTCACCCCTCCACTTT
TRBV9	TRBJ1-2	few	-	CASRNVYGYTF	TGTGCCAGCAGAAACGTCTATGGCTACACCTTC
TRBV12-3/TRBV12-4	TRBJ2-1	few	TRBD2	CASTTPVSGSSYNEQFF	TGTGCCAGCACCACGCCCGTAAGCGGGAGCTCCTACAATGAGCAGTTCTTC
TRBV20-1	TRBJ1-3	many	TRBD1	CSALGQGVSGNTIYF	TGCAGTGCCCTGGGGCAGGGGGTTTCTGGAAACACCATATATTTT
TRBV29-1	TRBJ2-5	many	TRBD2	CSADGTSRETQYF	TGCAGCGCCGACGGGACTAGTAGAGAGACCCAGTACTTC
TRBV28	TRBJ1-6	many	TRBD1	CASSSMGQLNSPLHF	TGTGCCAGCAGTTCAATGGGACAGCTGAATTCACCCCTCCACTTT
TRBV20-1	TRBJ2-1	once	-	CSARDLNNEQFF	TGCAGTGCTAGAGACCTGAACAATGAGCAGTTCTTC
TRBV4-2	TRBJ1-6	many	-	CASSQERGGSYNSPLHF	TGTGCCAGCAGCCAAGAGAGGGGCGGCTCCTATAATTCACCCCTCCACTTT
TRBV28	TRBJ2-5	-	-	CASSSWDGQETQYF	TGTGCCAGCAGCTCCTGGGATGGACAAGAGACCCAGTACTTC
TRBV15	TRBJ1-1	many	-	CATSRVPFRFRTEAFF	TGTGCCACCAGCAGAGTGCCCTTTAGGTTCCGCACTGAAGCTTTCTTT
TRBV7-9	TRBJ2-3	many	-	CASSLTGSTDTQYF	TGTGCCAGCAGCTTAACGGGGAGCACAGATACGCAGTATTTT
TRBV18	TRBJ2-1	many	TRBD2	CASSPPSGSNEQFF	TGTGCCAGCTCACCACCTAGCGGGAGCAATGAGCAGTTCTTC
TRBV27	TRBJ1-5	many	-	CASSFWVGQPQHF	TGTGCCAGCAGTTTTTGGGTAGGCCAGCCCCAGCATTTT
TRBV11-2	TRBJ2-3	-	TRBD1	CASSWSFGQGAGNTDTQYF	TGTGCCAGCAGCTGGTCGTTCGGACAGGGGGCGGGAAACACAGATACGCAGTATTTT
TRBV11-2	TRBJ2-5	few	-	CASSYTSRETQYF	TGTGCCAGCAGCTATACTAGCCGGGAGACCCAGTACTTC
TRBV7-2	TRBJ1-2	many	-	CASSWDGASYTF	TGTGCCAGCAGCTGGGACGGAGCGAGCTACACCTTC
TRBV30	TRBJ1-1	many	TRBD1	CAWTGTADTEAFF	TGTGCCTGGACCGGGACAGCGGACACTGAAGCTTTCTTT
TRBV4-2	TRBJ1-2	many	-	CASSQDQQGFGYTF	TGTGCCAGCAGCCAAGATCAACAGGGCTTTGGCTACACCTTC
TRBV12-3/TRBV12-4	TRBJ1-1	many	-	CASTWGTMNTEAFF	TGTGCCAGCACTTGGGGGACAATGAACACTGAAGCTTTCTTT
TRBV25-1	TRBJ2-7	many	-	CASSVGVDIPYEQYF	TGTGCCAGCAGTGTCGGTGTAGATATCCCCTACGAGCAGTACTTC